One and the same sample provided the 28 T cell receptor beta chains below, sequenced in a study of blood T cell repertoires in COVID-19. Only in-frame clones appear in the TCRdb table, and some are missing; sequencing was by immunoSEQ multiplex PCR. The table lists over 300,000 clones, 90% of them singletons. Sequenced: peripheral blood. Receptors originate from a man aged 18 to 30 with active or convalescent COVID-19.

This chain uses TRBV4-2 with TRBJ1-2, with D unclear. Trimming cost V 0 bases and J 8 bases, with 16 bases left between them. Germline CDR1 and CDR2: LGHNA and YNFKEQ. This CDR3 comprises 15 residues. The CDR3 DNA sequence: TGTGCCAGCAGCCAAGATTCAGCCGTCTTGGAGGGCTACACCTTC. It codes for CASSQDSAVLEGYTF.

The rearrangement links TRBV14 to TRBJ2-3, with a tentative D call TRBD2 (6 bases). The CDR3 totals 14 residues. V lost 3 bases and J 2 bases, leaving 9 bases between the germline ends. From germline, CDR1 is SGHDN and CDR2 FVKESK. The CDR3 spells CASSHRDSTDTQYF. The CDR3 DNA follows: TGTGCCAGCAGCCACAGGGACTCCACAGATACGCAGTATTTT.

The chain has TRBV28 and TRBJ2-3, with 9 positions matching TRBD2. The CDR3 consists of 13 residues. V was clipped by 10 bases and J by 0 bases; unmatched bases: 2. Per germline, CDR1 MDHEN and CDR2 SYDVKM. CDR3 loop: CATGLASTDTQYF. The CDR3 DNA reads TGTGCCACCGGACTAGCGAGCACAGATACGCAGTATTTT.

The V gene is TRBV7-9, the J gene TRBJ2-7, with D hard to call. The CDR3 is 13 residues long. Trimming took off 2 bases at V and 5 bases at J, with 10 bases between the two ends. Germline assignment: CDR1 SEHNR and CDR2 FQNEAQ (reference sequence). The CDR3 nucleotides are TGTGCCAGCAGCTTAACAACAGAGAACGAGCAGTACTTC. It codes for CASSLTTENEQYF.

V and J are TRBV4-3 and TRBJ1-6, with D tentatively TRBD1 (6 bases). Germline CDR1 and CDR2: LGHNA and YSLEER. The CDR3 has 15 residues. Deletions cut 8 bases from V and 5 bases from J, with 16 bases between. This CDR3 reads CASRDGPGDNSPLHF. In DNA form, the CDR3 reads TGCGCCAGCCGGGACGGGCCAGGGGATAATTCACCCCTCCACTTT.

The chain is built from TRBV7-3 and TRBJ2-1; TRBD2 agrees at 11 bases. Trimming took 2 bases from V and 7 from J; bases not matched to a gene: 4. Germline CDR1 SGHTA, CDR2 FQGTGA. The CDR3 is 15 residues long. The CDR3 sequence is CASSLGSGGANEQFF. The CDR3 DNA reads TGTGCCAGCAGCTTAGGTAGCGGGGGGGCGAATGAGCAGTTCTTC.

The V and J genes are TRBV7-8 and TRBJ2-7; 9 bases agree with TRBD2. The V segment lost 4 bases and the J segment 4 bases; nucleotides outside the gene matches: 8. The CDR3 spans 15 residues. Germline-derived CDR1 and CDR2 are SGHVS and FQNEAQ. The CDR3 reads CASSSHGSGGYEQYF. CDR3 coding DNA: TGTGCCAGCAGCTCCCATGGTAGCGGGGGATACGAGCAGTACTTC.

The chain employs TRBV9 and TRBJ1-6; D not certain. The germline V gene encodes CDR1 SGDLS and CDR2 YYNGEE. Trimming removed 4 bases from V and 7 bases from J, with 12 bases in between. CDR3 length: 14 residues. CDR3 in amino acids: CASSSAEGNSPLHF. The CDR3 coding sequence is TGTGCCAGCAGCTCAGCAGAGGGAAATTCACCCCTCCACTTT.

The chain combines TRBV28 with TRBJ1-1; tentative D call: TRBD1 (5 bases). V gave up 6 bases and J gave up 4 bases, with 12 bases separating them. CDR1 is MDHEN, CDR2 SYDVKM, per germline. The CDR3 covers 13 residues. CDR3 coding DNA: TGTGCCAGCAGCAGGGAGGGGATCACTGAAGCTTTCTTT. Translating gives CASSREGITEAFF. The full variable domain, rest sourced from reference TRBV28 and TRBJ1-1, is DVKVTQSSRYLVKRTGEKVFLECVQDMDHENMFWYRQDPGLGLRLIYFSYDVKMKEKGDIPEGYSVSREKKERFSLILESASTNQTSMYLCASSREGITEAFFGQGTRLTVV.

The chain recombines TRBV4-3 with TRBJ1-1, with D unresolved. V was shortened by 3 bases and J by 1 base, with 6 bases between the two germline ends. This CDR3 region has 13 residues. CDR1 and CDR2 from the germline V gene are LGHNA and YSLEER. The DNA of the CDR3 is TGCGCCAGCAGCCACTCGGGGAACACTGAAGCTTTCTTT. Translation: CASSHSGNTEAFF.

The genes are TRBV30 and TRBJ2-1; 7 bases line up with TRBD2. This CDR3 is 13 amino acids long. V dropped 2 bases and J dropped 8; count of bases not matched to a gene: 6. Germline V gene sequence: CDR1 GTSNPN, CDR2 SVGIG (reference sequence). The CDR3 here is CAWSFNAGDEQFF. The CDR3 bases are TGTGCCTGGAGTTTTAACGCGGGAGATGAGCAGTTCTTC.

CDR3 region: CASSLVGGTSTYNEQFF. The DNA for the CDR3 is TGTGCCAGCAGCTTAGTAGGTGGGACTTCCACATACAATGAGCAGTTCTTC. The rearrangement uses TRBV11-2 and TRBJ2-1; the D gene is possibly TRBD2 (6 bases). With 1 base removed from V and 4 bases from J, the gap between germline ends came to 17 bases. This CDR3 is 17 amino acids long. The germline V gene encodes CDR1 SGHAT and CDR2 FQNNGV.

This clone came up once. The V and J genes are TRBV4-3 and TRBJ2-3; TRBD2 matches at 7 bases. From germline, CDR1 is LGHNA and CDR2 YSLEER. This CDR3 is 18 amino acids long. The ends lost 0 bases at V and 3 bases at J; junction bases unmatched: 12. The DNA for the CDR3 is TGCGCCAGCAGCCAAGATCTCGGCGGGGGATTAAGTACAGATACGCAGTATTTT. Translating gives CASSQDLGGGLSTDTQYF.

The V and J genes are TRBV19 and TRBJ1-2, with a possible D match to TRBD1 (5 bases). Germline loops: CDR1 LNHDA, CDR2 SQIVND (reference sequence). V was pared by 4 bases and J by 6 bases, with 15 bases between. CDR3 length equals 14 residues. In DNA form, the CDR3 reads TGTGCCAGTAGTACTTCAGGGCTTGGGGATGGCTACACCTTC. Residues: CASSTSGLGDGYTF.

V and J are TRBV15 and TRBJ1-1, with TRBD1 as a possible D gene (5 bases). V lost 1 base to trimming and J lost 5 bases, with 8 bases between them. Germline CDR1 is LNHNV and CDR2 is YYDKDF (reference sequence). The CDR3 sequence is 13 residues long. The CDR3 nucleotides are TGTGCCACCAGCAGAGGGGGCAGTACTGAAGCTTTCTTT. This sequence encodes CATSRGGSTEAFF.

The chain carries TRBV6-5 and TRBJ2-2, with D possibly being TRBD1 (7 bases). Between the trimmed V and J ends, which lost 6 bases and 6 bases, there was a span of 17 bases. This CDR3 spans 15 amino acids. Germline V gene sequence: CDR1 MNHEY, CDR2 SVGAGI. CDR3 DNA: TGTGCCAGCAGCTTACTGGCAGGGGGGTCCGGGGAGCTGTTTTTT. This codes for CASSLLAGGSGELFF.

This sequence joins TRBV11-2 and TRBJ1-2, with a weak D call TRBD1 (5 bases). The CDR3 extends over 15 amino acids. Germline CDR1 reads SGHAT; CDR2 reads FQNNGV. Trimming pared 5 bases from V and 3 bases from J, leaving 16 bases between. Here the CDR3 reads CASSPARQPHYGYTF. In nucleotides, the CDR3 is TGTGCCAGCAGCCCCGCGAGACAGCCCCACTATGGCTACACCTTC.

This chain links TRBV12-5 with TRBJ1-5; D might be TRBD1 (5 bases). Between the trimmed V and J ends, which lost 4 bases and 5 bases, there was a span of 27 bases. This CDR3 has 19 residues. Germline V CDR1 and CDR2: LGHNT, FRNRAP. CDR3 protein: CASGWGVLNNLGLYQPQHF. In DNA, the CDR3 is TGTGCTAGTGGTTGGGGGGTGCTCAACAACCTCGGGCTATATCAGCCCCAGCATTTT.

The chain links TRBV19 to TRBJ1-1, with 9 bases matching TRBD1. After removal of 3 bases from V and 0 bases from J, the junction contained 5 bases not matched to a gene. Germline CDR1 reads LNHDA; CDR2 reads SQIVND (reference sequence). The CDR3 is 16 residues long. Here the CDR3 DNA reads TGTGCCAGTAGTATTGGGACAGGGCGCATGAACACTGAAGCTTTCTTT. Translation: CASSIGTGRMNTEAFF.

This clone has only a few counts. This chain joins TRBV7-2 and TRBJ1-5; 8 bases map to TRBD1. V lost 5 bases to trimming and J lost 7 bases; unmatched junction nucleotides: 4. The V gene's germline CDR1 is SGHTA and CDR2 FQGNSA. The CDR3 totals 13 residues. CDR3 DNA: TGTGCCAGCAGCCCGACAGGGGACCAGCCCCAGCATTTT. Its protein is CASSPTGDQPQHF.

The chain links TRBV4-2 to TRBJ1-1; 10 positions agree with TRBD1. Germline V lookup: CDR1 LGHNA, CDR2 YNFKEQ. Unmatched junction bases numbered 11, after V lost 1 base and J lost 0 bases. CDR3 length: 19 amino acids. CDR3 DNA: TGTGCCAGCAGCCAAGTGGTAGAAGGGACAGGGGCCTTGAACACTGAAGCTTTCTTT. Translating it yields CASSQVVEGTGALNTEAFF.

The gene calls are TRBV4-2 and TRBJ1-4; 9 positions match TRBD1. The junction had 4 bases not matched to a gene; V was cut back by 1 base and J by 7 bases. The germline gives CDR1 LGHNA, CDR2 YNFKEQ. The CDR3 length is 15 residues. CDR3 protein: CASSQAGQGSEKLFF. The CDR3 region has the DNA TGTGCCAGCAGCCAAGCTGGACAGGGGTCTGAAAAACTGTTTTTT.

The chain is built from TRBV5-1 and TRBJ1-1; D unresolved. V lost 6 bases and J 4 bases, leaving 16 bases between the germline ends. The CDR3 consists of 14 residues. The V gene's germline CDR1 is SGHRS and CDR2 YFSETQ. As DNA, the CDR3 is TGCGCCAGCACCGGGGTCCCGGGGTTCACTGAAGCTTTCTTT. This sequence encodes CASTGVPGFTEAFF.

The gene calls are TRBV3-1 (or the pseudogene TRBV3-2) and TRBJ2-7; D might be TRBD2 (5 bases). The germline V and J ends were trimmed by 0 bases and 7 bases, with 13 bases remaining between them. The CDR3 is 14 amino acids. The V gene's germline CDR1 is LGHDT and CDR2 YNNKEL (reference sequence). The CDR3 is CASSQEFATGEQYF. The CDR3 bases are TGTGCCAGCAGCCAAGAGTTCGCCACGGGGGAGCAGTACTTC.

This chain uses TRBV4-3 with TRBJ1-1; D is unresolved. The CDR3 totals 13 residues. Per germline, CDR1 LGHNA and CDR2 YSLEER. V lost 0 bases and J 2 bases, leaving 4 bases between the germline ends. The CDR3 DNA sequence: TGCGCCAGCAGCCAAGATATTAACACTGAAGCTTTCTTT. Protein: CASSQDINTEAFF.

The chain combines TRBV9 with TRBJ1-4; TRBD1 aligns across 8 bases. The V segment lost 3 bases and the J segment 7 bases; nucleotides outside the gene matches: 11. This CDR3 has 16 amino acids. The germline V gene encodes CDR1 SGDLS and CDR2 YYNGEE. The CDR3, as DNA: TGTGCCAGCAGCGCCCCCGGGACAGGATGGAGTGAAAAACTGTTTTTT. Its translation is CASSAPGTGWSEKLFF.

The chain is built from TRBV7-9 and TRBJ1-4, with D tentatively TRBD1 (5 bases). The germline V gene encodes CDR1 SEHNR and CDR2 FQNEAQ (reference sequence). V shed 2 bases and J shed 1 base, with 5 bases lying between them. The CDR3 has 14 residues. Here the CDR3 reads CASSLRGTNEKLFF. CDR3 sequence (DNA): TGTGCCAGCAGCTTAAGGGGAACTAATGAAAAACTGTTTTTT.

This clone was detected once. CDR3 sequence reads: CASSQGVGGSPGYTF. The CDR3 bases are TGTGCCAGCAGCCAAGGAGTAGGGGGCTCTCCGGGCTACACCTTC. This chain links TRBV3-1 (or the pseudogene TRBV3-2) with TRBJ1-2; the match to TRBD1 covers 7 bases. The V segment lost 1 base and the J segment 8 bases; nucleotides outside the gene matches: 10. The CDR3 extends over 15 amino acids. CDR1 is LGHDT, CDR2 YNNKEL, per germline (reference sequence).